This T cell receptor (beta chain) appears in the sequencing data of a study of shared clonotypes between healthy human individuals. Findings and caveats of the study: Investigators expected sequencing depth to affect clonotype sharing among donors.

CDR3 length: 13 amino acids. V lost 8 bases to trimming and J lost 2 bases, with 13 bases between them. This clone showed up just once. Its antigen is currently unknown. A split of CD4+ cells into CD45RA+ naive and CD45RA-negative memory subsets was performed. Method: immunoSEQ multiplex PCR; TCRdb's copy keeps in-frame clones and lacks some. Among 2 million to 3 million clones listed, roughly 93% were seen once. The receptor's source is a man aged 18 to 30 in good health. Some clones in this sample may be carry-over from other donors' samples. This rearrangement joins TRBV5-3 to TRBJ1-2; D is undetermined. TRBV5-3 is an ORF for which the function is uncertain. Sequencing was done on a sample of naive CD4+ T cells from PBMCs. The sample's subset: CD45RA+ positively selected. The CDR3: CARGSGENYGYTF. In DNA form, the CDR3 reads TGTGCCAGGGGCTCGGGCGAGAACTATGGCTACACCTTC.